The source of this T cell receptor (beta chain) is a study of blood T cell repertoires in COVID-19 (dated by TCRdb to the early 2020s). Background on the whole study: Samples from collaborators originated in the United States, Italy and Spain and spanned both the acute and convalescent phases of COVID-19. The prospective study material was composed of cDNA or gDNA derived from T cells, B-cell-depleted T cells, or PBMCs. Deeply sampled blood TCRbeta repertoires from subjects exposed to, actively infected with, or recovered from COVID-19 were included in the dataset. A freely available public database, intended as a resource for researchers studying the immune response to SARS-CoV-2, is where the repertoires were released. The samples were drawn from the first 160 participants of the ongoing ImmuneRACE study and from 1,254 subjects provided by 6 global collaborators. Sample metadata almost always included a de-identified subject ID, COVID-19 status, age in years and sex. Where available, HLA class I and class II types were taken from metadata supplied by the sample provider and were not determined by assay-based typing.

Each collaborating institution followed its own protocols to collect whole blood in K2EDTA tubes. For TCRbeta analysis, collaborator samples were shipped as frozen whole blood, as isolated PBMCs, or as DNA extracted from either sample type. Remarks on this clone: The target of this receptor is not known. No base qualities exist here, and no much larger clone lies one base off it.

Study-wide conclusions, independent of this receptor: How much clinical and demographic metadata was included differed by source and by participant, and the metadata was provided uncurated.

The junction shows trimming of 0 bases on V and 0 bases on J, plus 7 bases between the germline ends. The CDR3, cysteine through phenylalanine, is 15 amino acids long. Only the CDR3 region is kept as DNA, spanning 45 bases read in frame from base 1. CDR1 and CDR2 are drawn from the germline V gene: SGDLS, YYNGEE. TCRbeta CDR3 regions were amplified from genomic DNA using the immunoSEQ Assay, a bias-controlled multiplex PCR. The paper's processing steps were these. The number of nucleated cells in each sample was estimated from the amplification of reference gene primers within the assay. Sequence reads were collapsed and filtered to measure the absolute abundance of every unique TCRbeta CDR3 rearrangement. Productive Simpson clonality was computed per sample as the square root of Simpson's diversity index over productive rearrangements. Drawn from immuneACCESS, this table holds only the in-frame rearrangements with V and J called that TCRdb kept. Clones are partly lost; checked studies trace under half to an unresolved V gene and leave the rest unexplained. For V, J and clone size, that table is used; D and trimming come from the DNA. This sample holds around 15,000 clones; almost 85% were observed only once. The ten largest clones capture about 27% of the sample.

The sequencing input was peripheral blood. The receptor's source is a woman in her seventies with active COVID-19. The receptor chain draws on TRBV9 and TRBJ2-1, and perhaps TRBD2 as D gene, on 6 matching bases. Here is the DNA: TGTGCCAGCAGCGTAGAGACTAGCTCCTACAATGAGCAGTTCTTC. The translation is CASSVETSSYNEQFF.